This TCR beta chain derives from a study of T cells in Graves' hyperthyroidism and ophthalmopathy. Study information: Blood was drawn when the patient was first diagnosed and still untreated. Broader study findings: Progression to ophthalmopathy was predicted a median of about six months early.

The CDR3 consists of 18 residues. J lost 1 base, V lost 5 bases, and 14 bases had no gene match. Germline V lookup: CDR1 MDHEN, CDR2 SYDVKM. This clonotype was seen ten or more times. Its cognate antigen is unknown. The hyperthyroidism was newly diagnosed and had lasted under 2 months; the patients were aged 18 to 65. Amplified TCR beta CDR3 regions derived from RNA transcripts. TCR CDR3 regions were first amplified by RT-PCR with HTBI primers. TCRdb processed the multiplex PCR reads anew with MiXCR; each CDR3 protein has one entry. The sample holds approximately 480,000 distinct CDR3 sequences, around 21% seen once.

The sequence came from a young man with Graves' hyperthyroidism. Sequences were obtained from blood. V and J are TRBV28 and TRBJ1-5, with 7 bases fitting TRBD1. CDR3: CASSATTGTALSNQPQHF. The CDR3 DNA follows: TGTGCCAGCAGTGCCACAACCGGGACAGCCTTGAGCAATCAGCCCCAGCATTTT.